The present T cell receptor (beta chain) was sequenced within a study of long-term antiretroviral therapy in people with HIV. Study findings and constraints: Even long-term ART left TRB diversity below transplant donor controls, despite gains. Clones expanded before ART dominated the repertoire at all time points.

Points on this clone: The antigen is unknown.

This CDR3 comprises 18 residues. The germline CDR1 and CDR2 sequences are MNHNS and SASEGT. V shed 1 base and J 2 bases; nucleotides not matched to a gene: 14. Survey-level immunoSEQ v3.0 assays were run. Libraries were prepared by immunoSEQ multiplex PCR; TCRdb keeps only in-frame clonotypes and omits some of them. Of about 17,000 clones in the sample, roughly nine tenths were seen once. This chain uses TRBV6-1 with TRBJ2-7, with 7 bases lining up with TRBD2. The sample in question was unsorted PBMCs, obtained 0.3 years after starting antiretroviral therapy. The receptor was isolated from a man aged 60 to 69 with HIV. The CDR3 is CASSEGASGGNQAYEQYF. For the CDR3, the DNA is TGTGCCAGCAGTGAAGGGGCGTCGGGGGGAAACCAAGCCTACGAGCAGTACTTC.